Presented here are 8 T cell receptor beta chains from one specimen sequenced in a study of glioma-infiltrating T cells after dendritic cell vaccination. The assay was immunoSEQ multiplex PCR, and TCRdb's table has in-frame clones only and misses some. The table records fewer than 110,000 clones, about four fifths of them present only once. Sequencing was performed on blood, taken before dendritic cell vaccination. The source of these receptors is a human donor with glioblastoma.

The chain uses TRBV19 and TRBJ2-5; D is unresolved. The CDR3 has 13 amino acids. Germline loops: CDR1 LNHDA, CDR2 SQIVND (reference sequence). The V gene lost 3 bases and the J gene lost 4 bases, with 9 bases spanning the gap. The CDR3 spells CASSMNPRETQYF. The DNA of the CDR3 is TGTGCCAGTAGTATGAATCCTAGAGAGACCCAGTACTTC.

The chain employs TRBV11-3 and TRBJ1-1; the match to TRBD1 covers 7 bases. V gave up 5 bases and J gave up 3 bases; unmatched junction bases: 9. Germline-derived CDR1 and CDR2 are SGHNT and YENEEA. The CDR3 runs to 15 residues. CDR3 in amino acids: CASSPTPGGHTEAFF. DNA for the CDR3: TGTGCCAGCAGCCCGACCCCAGGGGGGCACACTGAAGCTTTCTTT.

The CDR3 loop is CASSTMTGGGTDTQYF. In DNA form, the CDR3 reads TGTGCCAGCAGCACAATGACAGGGGGAGGCACAGATACGCAGTATTTT. The rearrangement links TRBV5-6 to TRBJ2-3; 9 nucleotides align to TRBD1. Germline loops: CDR1 SGHDT, CDR2 YYEEEE. V shed 4 bases, J shed 1 base, and the junction held 7 bases outside the gene matches. The CDR3 totals 16 residues. Full variable domain (remainder filled in from reference TRBV5-6 and TRBJ2-3): DAGVTQSPTHLIKTRGQQVTLRCSPKSGHDTVSWYQQALGQGPQFIFQYYEEEERQRGNFPDRFSGHQFPNYSSELNVNALLLGDSALYLCASSTMTGGGTDTQYFGPGTRLTVL.

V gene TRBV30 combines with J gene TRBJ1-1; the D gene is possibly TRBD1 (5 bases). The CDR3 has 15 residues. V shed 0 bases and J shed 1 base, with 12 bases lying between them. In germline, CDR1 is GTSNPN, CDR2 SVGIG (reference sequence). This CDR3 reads CAWSVLGHGNTEAFF. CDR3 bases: TGTGCCTGGAGTGTACTTGGACACGGGAACACTGAAGCTTTCTTT.

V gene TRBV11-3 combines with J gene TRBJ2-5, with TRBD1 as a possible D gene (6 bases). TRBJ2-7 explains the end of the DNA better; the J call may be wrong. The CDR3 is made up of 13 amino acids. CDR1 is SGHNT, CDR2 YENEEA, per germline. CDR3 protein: CASSDRTFYEQYF. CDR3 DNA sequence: TGTGCCAGCAGCGACAGGACCTTCTACGAGCAGTACTTC.

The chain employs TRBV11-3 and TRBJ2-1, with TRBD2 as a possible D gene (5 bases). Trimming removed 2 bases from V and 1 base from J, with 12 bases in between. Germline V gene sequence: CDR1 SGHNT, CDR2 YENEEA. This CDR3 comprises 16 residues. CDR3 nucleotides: TGTGCCAGCAGCTTACGCTTGAGGGTATCCTACAATGAGCAGTTCTTC. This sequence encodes CASSLRLRVSYNEQFF. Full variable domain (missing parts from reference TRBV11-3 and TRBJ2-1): EAGVVQSPRYKIIEKKQPVAFWCNPISGHNTLYWYLQNLGQGPELLIRYENEEAVDDSQLPKDRFSAERLKGVDSTLKIQPAELGDSAVYLCASSLRLRVSYNEQFFGPGTRLTVL.

The DNA of the CDR3 is TGCGCCAGCAGCCAAGGCAGGGGGCAAGAGACCCAGTACTTC. This gives the protein CASSQGRGQETQYF. V gene TRBV4-1 combines with J gene TRBJ2-5; 7 positions agree with TRBD1. Germline lookup yields CDR1 MGHRA and CDR2 YSYEKL. This CDR3 spans 14 amino acids. Germline trimming cut 1 base from V and 2 bases from J; bases unmatched to any gene: 1.

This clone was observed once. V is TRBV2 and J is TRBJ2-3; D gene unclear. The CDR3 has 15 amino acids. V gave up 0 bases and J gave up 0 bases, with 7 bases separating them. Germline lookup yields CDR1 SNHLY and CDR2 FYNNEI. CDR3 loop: CASSEALGSTDTQYF. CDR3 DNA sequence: TGTGCCAGCAGTGAAGCGCTTGGCAGCACAGATACGCAGTATTTT.